This T cell receptor (beta chain) was documented in a study of T cells in Graves' hyperthyroidism and ophthalmopathy. Study-level points and caveats: Among clonotypes expanded in thyroid above 0.001, most were also found in blood.

In this sample, this clonotype turned up a few times. As yet, its antigen is unknown. Patients counted as stable if ophthalmopathy did not develop within 18 months. This CDR3 has 13 residues. Germline V gives CDR1 MDHEN, CDR2 SYDVKM. Between the trimmed V and J ends, which lost 5 bases and 6 bases, there was a span of 14 bases. Amplification yielded TCR beta CDR3 regions, with RNA transcripts as the source. Researchers ran a first-round RT-PCR on the TCR CDR3 using the HTBI primer set. TCRdb used MiXCR to reprocess the multiplex PCR reads, holding one entry per CDR3 protein. The table lists roughly 570,000 distinct CDR3 sequences, approximately 14% of them singletons.

This receptor was taken from a woman aged 30 to 39 with Graves' hyperthyroidism. Sequenced material: blood. The chain recombines TRBV28 with TRBJ2-7, with TRBD1 as a possible D gene (5 bases). The CDR3 loop is CASSPHQGGEQYF. The CDR3 DNA follows: TGTGCCAGCAGTCCCCACCAGGGTGGCGAGCAGTACTTC.